These 5 T cell receptor beta chains originate from one sample sequenced in a study of control samples from healthy donors and cancer patients. Assay: immunoSEQ multiplex PCR; the TCRdb copy retains only in-frame clones and omits some. The table includes about 120,000 clones, just under 90% detected once. Source material: blood. Receptor source: a man aged 30-40 years in good health.

This clone came up once. The CDR3 here is CASSSRGQVQETQYF. As DNA, the CDR3 is TGCGCCAGCAGCTCGAGAGGGCAGGTCCAAGAGACCCAGTACTTC. This chain links TRBV5-1 with TRBJ2-5; D may be TRBD2 (5 bases). CDR1 is SGHRS, CDR2 YFSETQ, per germline. There are 15 residues in the CDR3. The V end lost 3 bases, the J end lost 1 base, and 13 bases lay between the germline ends.

CDR3: CASSQAGGQGGKAFF. For the CDR3, the DNA is TGTGCCAGCAGCCAGGCTGGGGGACAGGGTGGAAAAGCTTTCTTT. The chain combines TRBV3-1 (or the pseudogene TRBV3-2) with TRBJ1-1; 9 nucleotides agree with TRBD1. The CDR3 runs 15 residues. In germline, CDR1 is LGHDT, CDR2 YNNKEL (reference sequence). The trim removed 3 bases at V and 9 bases at J, leaving 11 bases unmatched.

The J gene is TRBJ2-2, the V gene TRBV5-1; D call uncertain. Trimming left V 5 bases short and J 3 bases short, with 8 bases between. The V gene's germline CDR1 is SGHRS and CDR2 YFSETQ. The CDR3 length is 13 residues. CDR3 DNA sequence: TGCGCCAGCAGGCTAGAGGACACCGGGGAGCTGTTTTTT. Translation: CASRLEDTGELFF.

The chain combines TRBV2 with TRBJ1-1; D gene uncertain. The germline V gene encodes CDR1 SNHLY and CDR2 FYNNEI. This CDR3 comprises 13 residues. The V and J ends lost 5 bases and 1 base respectively, with 8 bases between them. The CDR3 DNA sequence: TGTGCCAGCAGTACCTCTCAGAACACTGAAGCTTTCTTT. Protein: CASSTSQNTEAFF.

This clone was seen only once. The chain recombines TRBV11-2 with TRBJ1-4, with 8 bases lining up with TRBD1. V was pared by 1 base and J by 1 base, with 2 bases of the junction left unmatched. The germline V gene has CDR1 SGHAT and CDR2 FQNNGV. The CDR3 is 16 residues long. The CDR3 sequence is CASSLGRGLTNEKLFF. Here the CDR3 DNA reads TGTGCCAGCAGCTTAGGCAGGGGGCTAACTAATGAAAAACTGTTTTTT.